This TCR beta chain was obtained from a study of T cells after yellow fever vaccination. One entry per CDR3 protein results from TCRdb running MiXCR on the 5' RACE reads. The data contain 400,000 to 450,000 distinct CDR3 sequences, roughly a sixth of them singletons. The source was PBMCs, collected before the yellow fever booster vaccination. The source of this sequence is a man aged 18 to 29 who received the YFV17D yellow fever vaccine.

The CDR3 loop is CASTLAGVNEQFF. The CDR3 bases are TGTGCCAGTACACTAGCGGGGGTCAATGAGCAGTTCTTC. The V gene is TRBV19, the J gene TRBJ2-1, with 11 bases identical to TRBD2. The CDR3 consists of 13 residues. Trimming cost V 7 bases and J 6 bases; bases outside gene matches: 2. CDR1 is LNHDA and CDR2 is SQIVND in the germline V gene (reference sequence).